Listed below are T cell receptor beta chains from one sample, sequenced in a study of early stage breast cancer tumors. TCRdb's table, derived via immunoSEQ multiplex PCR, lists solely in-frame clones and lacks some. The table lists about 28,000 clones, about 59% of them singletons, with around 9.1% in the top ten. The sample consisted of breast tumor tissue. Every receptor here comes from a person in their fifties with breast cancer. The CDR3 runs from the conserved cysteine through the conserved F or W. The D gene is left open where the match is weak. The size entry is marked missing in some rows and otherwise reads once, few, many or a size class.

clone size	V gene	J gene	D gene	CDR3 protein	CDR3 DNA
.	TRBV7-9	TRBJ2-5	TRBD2	CASSLVAGGGETQYF	TGTGCCAGCAGCTTAGTAGCGGGAGGGGGAGAGACCCAGTACTTC
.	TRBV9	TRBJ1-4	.	CASSPFEEPLEKLFF	TGTGCCAGCAGCCCATTCGAGGAACCCCTCGAAAAACTGTTTTTT
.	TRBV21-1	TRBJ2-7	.	CASSKTGLHEQYF	TGTGCCAGCAGCAAGACAGGGCTCCACGAGCAGTACTTC
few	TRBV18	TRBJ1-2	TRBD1	CASSPALGGQGLNYGYTF	TGTGCCAGCTCCCCAGCCCTGGGGGGACAGGGTCTAAACTATGGCTACACCTTC
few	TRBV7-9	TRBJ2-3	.	CAIFSTDTQYF	TGTGCCATCTTTAGCACAGATACGCAGTATTTT
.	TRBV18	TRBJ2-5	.	CASSPAQGHYHF	TGTGCCAGCTCACCAGCCCAGGGGCACTACCACTTC
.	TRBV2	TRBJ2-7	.	CASSRQGGYEQYF	TGTGCCAGCAGTCGCCAGGGTGGCTACGAGCAGTACTTC
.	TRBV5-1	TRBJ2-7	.	CASSLASDEQYF	TGCGCCAGCAGCTTGGCCTCCGACGAGCAGTACTTC
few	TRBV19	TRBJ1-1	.	CASSIGRALVVF	TGTGCCAGTAGTATAGGCAGGGCATTAGTGGTGTTT
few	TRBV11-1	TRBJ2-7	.	CASSVSYEQYF	TGTGCCAGCAGCGTCTCCTACGAGCAGTACTTC
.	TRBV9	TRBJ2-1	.	CASSVDTRYNEQFF	TGTGCCAGCAGCGTAGACACAAGATACAATGAGCAGTTCTTC
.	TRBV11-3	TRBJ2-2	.	CASSLDLGELFF	TGTGCCAGCAGCTTAGATCTGGGGGAGCTGTTTTTT
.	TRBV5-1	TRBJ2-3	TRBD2	CASSSASGSTDTQYF	TGCGCCAGCAGCTCCGCTAGCGGGAGCACAGATACGCAGTATTTT
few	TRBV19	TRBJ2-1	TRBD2	CASSFPTSGNEQFF	TGTGCCAGTAGTTTCCCGACTAGCGGTAATGAGCAGTTCTTC
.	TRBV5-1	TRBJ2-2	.	CASSINTGELFF	TGCGCCAGCAGCATTAACACCGGGGAGCTGTTTTTT
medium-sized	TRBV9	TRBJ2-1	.	CASSVGGGNEQFF	TGTGCCAGCAGCGTAGGTGGAGGGAATGAGCAGTTCTTC
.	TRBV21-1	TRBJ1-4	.	CASSKRTGATNEKLFF	TGTGCCAGCAGCAAGCGGACAGGTGCAACTAATGAAAAACTGTTTTTT
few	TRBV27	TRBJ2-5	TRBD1	CASTQGQGARGPQETQYF	TGTGCCAGCACCCAGGGACAGGGGGCGCGGGGACCTCAAGAGACCCAGTACTTC
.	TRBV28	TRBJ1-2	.	CASSLCWGRCYGYTF	TGTGCCAGCAGTTTATGCTGGGGAAGATGCTATGGCTACACCTTC
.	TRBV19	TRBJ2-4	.	CASKTDGKNIQYF	TGTGCCAGCAAGACGGACGGCAAAAACATTCAGTACTTC
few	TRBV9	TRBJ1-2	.	CASSVGGLNYGYTF	TGTGCCAGCAGCGTAGGTGGGCTTAACTATGGCTACACCTTC
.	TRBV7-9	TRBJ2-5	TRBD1	CAGQGQGIETQYF	TGTGCCGGACAAGGACAGGGCATAGAGACCCAGTACTTC
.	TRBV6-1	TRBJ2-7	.	CASSDSLAYEQYF	TGTGCCAGCAGTGATAGTCTAGCTTACGAGCAGTACTTC
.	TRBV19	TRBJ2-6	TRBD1	CASSDDRGSISGANVLTF	TGTGCCAGTAGTGACGACAGGGGATCTATCTCTGGGGCCAACGTCCTGACTTTC
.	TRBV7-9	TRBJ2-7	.	CASSSMDRNEQYF	TGTGCCAGCAGCTCGATGGACAGAAACGAGCAGTACTTC
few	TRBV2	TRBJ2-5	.	CASSDYGTQYF	TGTGCCAGCAGTGATTACGGGACCCAGTACTTC
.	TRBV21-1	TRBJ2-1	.	CASSNFFAGVRREQFF	TGTGCCAGCAGCAACTTTTTTGCGGGAGTAAGGCGGGAGCAGTTCTTC
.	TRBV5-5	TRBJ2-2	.	CASSPVSGPPGELFF	TGTGCCAGCAGCCCAGTTTCGGGACCTCCCGGGGAGCTGTTTTTT
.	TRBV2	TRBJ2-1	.	CASSLAGGNEQFF	TGTGCCAGCAGTTTAGCTGGAGGCAATGAGCAGTTCTTC
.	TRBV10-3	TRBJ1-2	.	CAISPGNYGYTF	TGTGCCATCAGTCCGGGAAACTATGGCTACACCTTC
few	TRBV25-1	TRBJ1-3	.	CASSDRPSGNTIYF	TGTGCCAGCAGTGATCGGCCCTCTGGAAACACCATATATTTT
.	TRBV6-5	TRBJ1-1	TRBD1	CASRDRGGGDTEAFF	TGTGCCAGCAGAGACAGGGGAGGAGGTGACACTGAAGCTTTCTTT
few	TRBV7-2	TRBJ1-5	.	CASSPTGYSNQPQHF	TGTGCCAGCAGCCCGACGGGCTATAGCAATCAGCCCCAGCATTTT
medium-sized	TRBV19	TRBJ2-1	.	CASSPKGGEAYNEQFF	TGTGCCAGTAGTCCCAAAGGGGGGGAGGCCTACAATGAGCAGTTCTTC
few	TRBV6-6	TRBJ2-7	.	CASSPGGLSYEQYF	TGTGCCAGCAGCCCCGGAGGGTTGTCCTACGAGCAGTACTTC
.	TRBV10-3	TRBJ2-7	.	CAITGSSSYEQYF	TGTGCCATCACTGGATCTAGCTCCTACGAGCAGTACTTC
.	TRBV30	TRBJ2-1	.	CAFRDILSYNEQFF	TGTGCCTTCCGGGACATACTCTCCTACAATGAGCAGTTCTTC
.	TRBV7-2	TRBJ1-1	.	CASSLGSGILEAFF	TGTGCCAGCAGCTTAGGTTCGGGGATCCTTGAAGCTTTCTTT
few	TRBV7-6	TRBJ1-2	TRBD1	CASSNTGGAGYTF	TGTGCCAGCAGCAACACAGGGGGAGCTGGCTACACCTTC
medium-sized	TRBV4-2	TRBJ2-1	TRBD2	CASSQIAGVDEQFF	TGTGCCAGCAGCCAAATAGCGGGAGTGGATGAGCAGTTCTTC
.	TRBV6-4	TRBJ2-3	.	CASSERGSTDTQYF	TGTGCCAGCAGTGAACGAGGGAGCACAGATACGCAGTATTTT
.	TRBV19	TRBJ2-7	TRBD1	CASSSGTGGYEQYF	TGTGCCAGTAGCTCCGGGACAGGGGGCTACGAGCAGTACTTC
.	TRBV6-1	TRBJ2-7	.	CASHMDQVAYEQYF	TGTGCCAGCCATATGGACCAGGTTGCCTACGAGCAGTACTTC
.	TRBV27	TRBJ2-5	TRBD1	CASSLDRGLETQYF	TGTGCCAGCAGTTTAGACAGGGGGCTAGAGACCCAGTACTTC
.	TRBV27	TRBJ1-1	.	CASSLLEGREAFF	TGTGCCAGCAGTTTATTGGAGGGACGGGAAGCTTTCTTT
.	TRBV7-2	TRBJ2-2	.	CARSGTDTGELFF	TGTGCCAGATCAGGGACGGACACCGGGGAGCTGTTTTTT
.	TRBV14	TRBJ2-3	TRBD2	CASSPGTSGSLGTDTQYF	TGTGCCAGCAGCCCCGGGACTAGCGGGAGTTTGGGCACAGATACGCAGTATTTT
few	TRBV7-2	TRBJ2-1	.	CASSSYGGDDEQFF	TGTGCCAGCAGCTCCTACGGGGGTGACGATGAGCAGTTCTTC
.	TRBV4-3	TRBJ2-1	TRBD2	CASSQGTSGGNEQFF	TGCGCCAGCAGCCAAGGGACTAGCGGGGGGAATGAGCAGTTCTTC
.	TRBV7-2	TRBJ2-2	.	CASSPHGAGELFF	TGTGCCAGCAGCCCTCATGGAGCGGGGGAGCTGTTTTTT
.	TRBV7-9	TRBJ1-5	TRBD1	CASSLDRGGVQPQHF	TGTGCCAGCAGCCTGGACAGGGGTGGGGTTCAGCCCCAGCATTTT
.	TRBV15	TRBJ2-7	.	CATSREILYEQYF	TGTGCCACCAGCAGAGAGATTTTGTACGAGCAGTACTTC
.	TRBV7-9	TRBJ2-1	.	CASSLLLGGSSYNEQFF	TGTGCCAGCAGCCTATTGTTGGGCGGTAGCTCCTACAATGAGCAGTTCTTC
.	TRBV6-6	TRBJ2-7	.	CASSYFQGPYEQYF	TGTGCCAGCAGTTACTTTCAGGGGCCCTACGAGCAGTACTTC
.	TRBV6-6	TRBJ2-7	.	CASRGGGLNSYEQYF	TGTGCCAGCAGAGGGGGGGGACTTAATTCCTACGAGCAGTACTTC
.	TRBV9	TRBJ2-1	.	CASSVDAGSYNEQFF	TGTGCCAGCAGCGTAGACGCGGGTTCCTACAATGAGCAGTTCTTC
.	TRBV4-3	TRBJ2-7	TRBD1	CASSQTGTGAYEQYF	TGCGCCAGCAGCCAGACCGGGACAGGGGCCTACGAGCAGTACTTC
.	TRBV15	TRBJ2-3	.	CATSRKVLNTDTQYF	TGTGCCACCAGCAGAAAGGTCCTAAACACAGATACGCAGTATTTT
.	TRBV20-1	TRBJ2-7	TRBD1	CSVTQGNEQYF	TGCAGTGTCACACAGGGGAACGAGCAGTACTTC
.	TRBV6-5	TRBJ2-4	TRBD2	CASRSGGEENIQYF	TGTGCCAGCAGAAGCGGGGGGGAGGAAAACATTCAGTACTTC